The 31 T cell receptor beta chains in this list originate from one sample, sequenced in a study of blood T cell repertoires in COVID-19. TCRdb keeps only in-frame clones here, not all; method: immunoSEQ multiplex PCR. The data contain about 170,000 clones, 87% of them singletons. The sequenced material came from PBMCs or T cells enriched from blood (not recorded which). These receptors all stem from a woman in her fifties or sixties who had recovered from COVID-19.

Relative to its sample, this clone is medium-sized. The CDR3 DNA sequence: TGTGCCAGCAGCCAAGCGAAGGCAGGTCTGAGCTCTGGAAACACCATATATTTT. As protein: CASSQAKAGLSSGNTIYF. This chain joins TRBV3-1 (or the pseudogene TRBV3-2) and TRBJ1-3, with unresolved D. CDR3 length: 18 residues. V lost 1 base, J lost 0 bases, and 16 bases lay in between. Per germline, CDR1 LGHDT and CDR2 YNNKEL (reference sequence).

This clone was recorded only once. The chain couples TRBV19 to TRBJ2-7; 8 bases map to TRBD1. The CDR3 has 15 residues. V lost 1 base to trimming and J lost 4 bases; unmatched junction nucleotides: 6. The germline CDR1 and CDR2 sequences are LNHDA and SQIVND (reference sequence). The DNA of the CDR3 is TGTGCCAGTAGTATAGCGACAGGGGAGGCATACGAGCAGTACTTC. Translating it yields CASSIATGEAYEQYF.

The chain couples TRBV27 to TRBJ1-2, with 9 bases that match TRBD1. Germline CDR1 MNHEY, CDR2 SMNVEV (reference sequence). Trimming took 5 bases from V and 0 from J; bases not matched to a gene: 10. CDR3 length equals 17 residues. The CDR3 nucleotides are TGTGCCAGCAGTAGACAGGGGGGCCCGTTAGCTAACTATGGCTACACCTTC. It specifies CASSRQGGPLANYGYTF.

Here the CDR3 DNA reads TGCAGCGTTACCGGGAGCAAGAACACAGATACGCAGTATTTT. This codes for CSVTGSKNTDTQYF. V and J are TRBV29-1 and TRBJ2-3; D possibly corresponds to TRBD2 (6 bases). This CDR3 is 14 amino acids long. Germline CDR1 and CDR2: SQVTM and ANQGSEA. Trimming removed 5 bases at V and 2 bases at J, with 14 bases between.

Concerning this clone itself: This same CDR3 is encoded by further DNA sequences in the sample. V gene TRBV7-9 combines with J gene TRBJ2-7; the D gene is possibly TRBD2 (5 bases). The germline gives CDR1 SEHNR, CDR2 FQNEAQ (reference sequence). The CDR3 consists of 12 residues. Trimming removed 5 bases at V and 3 bases at J, with 8 bases between. The CDR3 bases are TGTGCCAGCAGCCTCGGGGACTACGAGCAGTACTTC. Residues: CASSLGDYEQYF.

J is TRBJ1-1 and V is TRBV28, with D possibly being TRBD1 (6 bases). V shed 2 bases and J shed 1 base, with 8 bases lying between them. In germline, CDR1 is MDHEN, CDR2 SYDVKM. CDR3 length: 14 residues. CDR3 amino acids: CASSLGGENTEAFF. CDR3 nucleotides: TGTGCCAGCAGTTTAGGGGGCGAGAACACTGAAGCTTTCTTT.

The chain carries TRBV18 and TRBJ2-7; 8 positions match TRBD1. V lost 4 bases to trimming and J lost 4 bases; unmatched junction nucleotides: 6. CDR3 length equals 14 residues. The germline V gene has CDR1 KGHSH and CDR2 LQKENI. The CDR3 protein is CASSQTTGGYEQYF. The CDR3 region has the DNA TGTGCCAGCTCACAAACCACAGGGGGGTACGAGCAGTACTTC.

The chain links TRBV7-9 to TRBJ2-5; TRBD2 aligns across 9 bases. The CDR3 runs to 16 residues. The V gene's germline CDR1 is SEHNR and CDR2 FQNEAQ (reference sequence). The V gene end was trimmed by 3 bases and the J gene end by 5 bases; junction bases not matched to a gene: 10. CDR3: CASSLASGTVRETQYF. The CDR3 region has the DNA TGTGCCAGCAGCTTGGCTAGCGGGACCGTGCGGGAGACCCAGTACTTC.

The V gene is TRBV28, the J gene TRBJ2-7, with 9 bases lining up with TRBD1. The CDR3 spans 15 residues. The junction had 7 bases not matched to a gene; V was cut back by 6 bases and J by 1 base. Germline V CDR1 and CDR2: MDHEN, SYDVKM. CDR3 in DNA: TGTGCCAGCAGAGGAACCGGGACAGGGTCCTACGAGCAGTACTTC. This codes for CASRGTGTGSYEQYF.

The chain is built from TRBV12-5 and TRBJ1-1; D remains ambiguous. V lost 8 bases and J lost 0, with 7 bases in between. Per germline, CDR1 LGHNT and CDR2 FRNRAP. The CDR3 has 12 residues. CDR3 loop: CASSKLNTEAFF. CDR3 DNA: TGTGCTAGTAGCAAGCTGAACACTGAAGCTTTCTTT.

The chain employs TRBV5-1 and TRBJ2-1; a possible D gene is TRBD1 (5 bases). Germline CDR1 is SGHRS and CDR2 is YFSETQ. Between the trimmed V and J ends, which lost 1 base and 5 bases, there was a span of 7 bases. The CDR3 has 13 amino acids. CDR3 DNA sequence: TGCGCCAGCAGCTTGCAACAGGACAATGAGCAGTTCTTC. Translated, it gives CASSLQQDNEQFF.

This clone was recorded once. The chain employs TRBV4-2 and TRBJ2-7, with a tentative D call TRBD1 (6 bases). Trimming removed 4 bases from V and 2 bases from J, with 12 bases in between. In germline, CDR1 is LGHNA, CDR2 YNFKEQ. CDR3 size: 14 residues. The DNA for the CDR3 is TGTGCCAGCAGCCCCCTCGGACAGACCTACGAGCAGTACTTC. It specifies CASSPLGQTYEQYF.

The rearrangement uses TRBV11-3 and TRBJ2-1; no firm D call. With 3 bases removed from V and 0 bases from J, the gap between germline ends came to 9 bases. Germline V gene sequence: CDR1 SGHNT, CDR2 YENEEA. The CDR3 extends over 15 amino acids. CDR3 sequence (DNA): TGTGCCAGCAGCTTCGCATTTAGCTCCTACAATGAGCAGTTCTTC. It translates to CASSFAFSSYNEQFF.

The chain has TRBV19 and TRBJ1-5; 9 positions agree with TRBD1. This CDR3 has 16 amino acids. Germline assignment: CDR1 LNHDA and CDR2 SQIVND (reference sequence). V lost 8 bases, J lost 3 bases, and 11 bases stayed unmatched. As DNA, the CDR3 is TGTGCCAGTCTTTCATGGGGACAGGGCATCAATCAGCCCCAGCATTTT. The encoded protein is CASLSWGQGINQPQHF.

This clone has just a few counts. The gene calls are TRBV5-4 and TRBJ2-6, with a tentative D call TRBD1 (5 bases). The V gene lost 5 bases and the J gene lost 4 bases, with 16 bases spanning the gap. CDR3 length equals 16 residues. Germline V gives CDR1 SGHNT, CDR2 YYREEE (reference sequence). The CDR3 loop reads CASSSRQGEGANVLTF. CDR3 nucleotide sequence: TGTGCCAGCAGTTCACGTCAGGGTGAGGGGGCCAACGTCCTGACTTTC.

The V call is TRBV24-1, the J call TRBJ1-4; D may be TRBD1 (5 bases). The germline V gene has CDR1 KGHDR and CDR2 SFDVKD. V shed 2 bases and J shed 8 bases, with 14 bases lying between them. The CDR3 loop spans 15 amino acids. The CDR3 DNA reads as TGTGCCACCAGTGATTCCGGGGGTACTGGAGAAAAACTGTTTTTT. Its translation is CATSDSGGTGEKLFF.

The chain joins TRBV27 to TRBJ2-1; D is unclear. Germline lookup yields CDR1 MNHEY and CDR2 SMNVEV (reference sequence). The germline V and J ends were trimmed by 2 bases and 2 bases, with 10 bases remaining between them. The CDR3 is 15 residues long. In DNA, the CDR3 is TGTGCCAGCAGTTTAAGCAGGCTCCCCTACAATGAGCAGTTCTTC. It is translated as CASSLSRLPYNEQFF.

V is TRBV7-2 and J is TRBJ1-1; D might be TRBD1 (5 bases). CDR3 length: 15 residues. V lost 3 bases and J 1 base, leaving 12 bases between the germline ends. Germline V CDR1 and CDR2: SGHTA, FQGNSA. The CDR3 loop reads CASSFYQGANTEAFF. The CDR3 DNA follows: TGTGCCAGCAGCTTTTATCAAGGGGCGAACACTGAAGCTTTCTTT.

This clone has just a few counts. The chain carries TRBV7-2 and TRBJ2-2; 7 bases agree with TRBD1. This CDR3 has 15 amino acids. Germline-derived CDR1 and CDR2 are SGHTA and FQGNSA. The junction had 5 bases not matched to a gene; V was cut back by 5 bases and J by 2 bases. The CDR3 DNA follows: TGTGCCAGCAGCCGGGACAGAACCAACACCGGGGAGCTGTTTTTT. Its translation: CASSRDRTNTGELFF.

This chain connects TRBV7-2 to TRBJ2-7; TRBD1 agrees at 8 bases. The junction had 22 bases not matched to a gene; V was cut back by 5 bases and J by 4 bases. CDR3 length: 19 amino acids. Germline CDR1 and CDR2: SGHTA and FQGNSA. The DNA of the CDR3 is TGTGCCAGCAGCCTAGGCCCCTTGCAGGGGGCTAGACCATTTTACGAGCAGTACTTC. It specifies CASSLGPLQGARPFYEQYF.

V usage is TRBV28 and J usage is TRBJ1-5, with TRBD1 matching 8 bases. V trimming: 5 bases; J trimming: 3 bases; junction bases outside the gene matches: 3. This CDR3 contains 14 residues. Germline V gene data show CDR1 as MDHEN and CDR2 as SYDVKM. Written as DNA, the CDR3 is TGTGCCAGCAGTCCAGGGGGCCCCAATCAGCCCCAGCATTTT. This translates into CASSPGGPNQPQHF.

This clone appeared a single time. V usage is TRBV18 and J usage is TRBJ1-5; TRBD1 is a possible D gene (5 bases). Trimming left V 3 bases short and J 1 base short, with 16 bases between. Per germline, CDR1 KGHSH and CDR2 LQKENI. The CDR3 contains 17 residues. CDR3 DNA: TGTGCCAGCTCACCTACTCGAGGGGCGGGGAGCAATCAGCCCCAGCATTTT. Its translation: CASSPTRGAGSNQPQHF.

This clone was detected once. The rearrangement uses TRBV13 and TRBJ2-1, with 12 bases matching TRBD2. Germline V gene lookup returns CDR1 PRHDT and CDR2 FYEKMQ (reference sequence). The length of the CDR3 is 17 residues. Trimming removed 5 bases from V and 4 bases from J; junction bases left unmatched: 9. The CDR3: CASSPGGTSGFYNEQFF. CDR3 DNA: TGTGCCAGCAGCCCTGGGGGGACTAGCGGGTTTTACAATGAGCAGTTCTTC.

The gene calls are TRBV19 and TRBJ1-6; D is unresolved. The CDR3 totals 15 residues. Trimming pared 1 base from V and 7 bases from J, leaving 11 bases between. The germline V gene encodes CDR1 LNHDA and CDR2 SQIVND (reference sequence). The DNA of the CDR3 is TGTGCCAGTAGTATAGGTGGGGAGATGAATTCACCCCTCCACTTT. It is translated as CASSIGGEMNSPLHF.

The rearrangement uses TRBV25-1 and TRBJ2-7, with TRBD1 matching 7 bases. This CDR3 spans 14 amino acids. Per germline, CDR1 MGHDK and CDR2 SYGVNS. The trim removed 2 bases at V and 2 bases at J, leaving 3 bases unmatched. This CDR3 is CASSEDRATYEQYF. The CDR3, as DNA: TGTGCCAGCAGTGAAGACAGGGCCACCTACGAGCAGTACTTC.

The CDR3 coding sequence is TGCGCCAGCAGCTTAGGAGACCCTACAGGGAACTATGGCTACACCTTC. Its protein is CASSLGDPTGNYGYTF. The chain carries TRBV5-1 and TRBJ1-2; tentative D call: TRBD1 (6 bases). Germline CDR1 and CDR2: SGHRS and YFSETQ. CDR3 size: 16 residues. Trimming pared 2 bases from V and 2 bases from J, leaving 16 bases between.

As regards this clone: The sample carries other DNA sequences with the same CDR3. The J gene is TRBJ1-2, the V gene TRBV7-2, with D maybe TRBD1 (6 bases). The V end lost 4 bases, the J end lost 7 bases, and 10 bases lay between the germline ends. Germline CDR1 SGHTA, CDR2 FQGNSA. The CDR3 has 12 amino acids. This chain's CDR3 is CASSSDRGGYTF. The CDR3 nucleotides are TGTGCCAGCAGCTCGGACAGAGGTGGCTACACCTTC.

The V gene is TRBV10-3, the J gene TRBJ2-7; 8 nucleotides align to TRBD2. This CDR3 is built from 14 residues. Per germline, CDR1 ENHRY and CDR2 SYGVKD. The V segment lost 10 bases and the J segment 2 bases; nucleotides outside the gene matches: 10. CDR3 DNA: TGTGCCACCGCGCCCGCGACTAGCGCCTACGAGCAGTACTTC. It is translated as CATAPATSAYEQYF.

The chain couples TRBV7-9 to TRBJ1-2; maybe TRBD1 (5 bases). Trimming stripped 8 bases from V and 4 bases from J, with 14 bases between. Germline assignment: CDR1 SEHNR and CDR2 FQNEAQ (reference sequence). The CDR3 spans 13 residues. CDR3 protein: CASATGSSYGYTF. CDR3 DNA: TGTGCCAGCGCTACAGGCTCCAGCTATGGCTACACCTTC.

V usage is TRBV18 and J usage is TRBJ2-1, with TRBD2 matching 7 bases. Germline loops: CDR1 KGHSH, CDR2 LQKENI. The J segment lost 3 bases and the V segment lost 2 bases, leaving 10 bases of the junction unmatched. The CDR3 runs 17 residues. The CDR3 loop reads CASSPRRDYLDYNEQFF. The CDR3 coding sequence is TGTGCCAGCTCACCAAGAAGGGACTACCTCGACTACAATGAGCAGTTCTTC.

The rearrangement uses TRBV7-9 and TRBJ2-1, with D possibly TRBD1 on 6 matching bases. The CDR3 spans 16 residues. V was clipped by 5 bases and J by 4 bases, with 18 bases between them. Germline-derived CDR1 and CDR2 are SEHNR and FQNEAQ (reference sequence). The CDR3 loop reads CASSPSMRTVYNEQFF. CDR3 DNA: TGTGCCAGCAGCCCGTCCATGCGGACAGTATACAATGAGCAGTTCTTC.